These 26 T cell receptor beta chains were all obtained from the same sample, sequenced in a study of shared clonotypes between healthy human individuals. Some clones are missing from TCRdb's copy, which holds only in-frame ones; the method was immunoSEQ multiplex PCR. This table holds around 600,000 clones, roughly 97% found once. Sample: naive CD4+ T cells sorted from blood. As to subset: CD45RA+ positively selected. The receptors shown here come from a woman in her twenties or thirties in good health.

V is TRBV19 and J is TRBJ1-1; D is perhaps TRBD1 (5 bases). The CDR3 loop spans 13 amino acids. CDR1 and CDR2 from the germline V gene are LNHDA and SQIVND (reference sequence). V was trimmed by 5 bases and J by 3 bases, leaving 10 bases between them. The CDR3 is CASSPRGDTEAFF. The CDR3 DNA sequence: TGTGCCAGTAGTCCCCGGGGGGACACTGAAGCTTTCTTT.

V is TRBV28 and J is TRBJ2-5; 7 positions agree with TRBD2. The CDR3 has 11 amino acids. Germline trimming cut 8 bases from V and 3 bases from J; bases unmatched to any gene: 0. Germline V CDR1 and CDR2: MDHEN, SYDVKM. CDR3 protein: CASLAEETQYF. CDR3 DNA sequence: TGTGCCAGCCTAGCGGAAGAGACCCAGTACTTC. Complete variable domain (other parts from reference TRBV28 and TRBJ2-5): DVKVTQSSRYLVKRTGEKVFLECVQDMDHENMFWYRQDPGLGLRLIYFSYDVKMKEKGDIPEGYSVSREKKERFSLILESASTNQTSMYLCASLAEETQYFGPGTRLLVL.

This clone was observed once. V gene TRBV5-1 combines with J gene TRBJ2-5; D gene unclear. Germline V gives CDR1 SGHRS, CDR2 YFSETQ. V lost 2 bases and J 4 bases, leaving 6 bases between the germline ends. This CDR3 comprises 12 residues. The CDR3 region has the DNA TGCGCCAGCAGCTTTGGGCCAGAGACCCAGTACTTC. Encoded protein: CASSFGPETQYF.

This clone was seen more than once but under ten times. The chain has TRBV6-1 and TRBJ1-1; TRBD1 is a possible D gene (5 bases). The CDR3 consists of 13 residues. Looked up from germline, CDR1 is MNHNS and CDR2 is SASEGT. With 6 bases removed from V and 4 bases from J, the gap between germline ends came to 12 bases. CDR3 in amino acids: CASRSSGTTEAFF. The CDR3 DNA reads TGTGCCAGCAGGTCCTCGGGGACCACTGAAGCTTTCTTT.

V gene TRBV27 combines with J gene TRBJ2-1; weak D call: TRBD2 (7 bases). The V gene lost 2 bases and the J gene lost 1 base, with 12 bases spanning the gap. In germline, CDR1 is MNHEY, CDR2 SMNVEV (reference sequence). The CDR3 is 16 residues long. The DNA of the CDR3 is TGTGCCAGCAGTTTAGGGAGGGGGTGGTCCTACAATGAGCAGTTCTTC. Protein: CASSLGRGWSYNEQFF.

The rearrangement joins TRBV7-3 to TRBJ2-6, with a possible D match to TRBD1 (5 bases). From germline, CDR1 is SGHTA and CDR2 FQGTGA. Trimming pared 5 bases from V and 0 bases from J, leaving 8 bases between. The CDR3 totals 15 residues. The CDR3, as DNA: TGTGCCAGCAGCCCTCAGGGCTCTGGGGCCAACGTCCTGACTTTC. Its protein product is CASSPQGSGANVLTF.

This chain links TRBV5-5 with TRBJ2-7; 8 nucleotides line up with TRBD2. The CDR3 sequence is 14 residues long. Unmatched junction bases numbered 4, after V lost 2 bases and J lost 3 bases. The V gene's germline CDR1 is SGHKS and CDR2 YYEKEE (reference sequence). The CDR3 region has the DNA TGTGCCAGCAGCTTTACAGCGGGAGACTACGAGCAGTACTTC. Protein sequence: CASSFTAGDYEQYF.

V usage is TRBV2 and J usage is TRBJ1-2; D is perhaps TRBD1 (6 bases). Germline CDR1 is SNHLY and CDR2 is FYNNEI. Trimming removed 2 bases from V and 6 bases from J, with 25 bases in between. This CDR3 is built from 18 residues. CDR3: CASSEPQDFTGLRHGYTF. The CDR3 DNA follows: TGTGCCAGCAGTGAACCTCAGGATTTTACAGGGCTCCGACATGGCTACACCTTC.

This clone is a singleton in its sample. This chain connects TRBV28 to TRBJ1-2; D gene ambiguous. The CDR3 has 14 amino acids. The germline CDR1 and CDR2 sequences are MDHEN and SYDVKM. The germline V and J ends were trimmed by 3 bases and 3 bases, with 11 bases remaining between them. The CDR3 protein is CASSLSSYDYGYTF. CDR3 sequence (DNA): TGTGCCAGCAGTTTGTCCAGCTACGACTATGGCTACACCTTC.

The sample holds a few counts of this clone. This chain uses TRBV2 with TRBJ2-5; the match to TRBD2 covers 9 bases. The CDR3 runs to 14 residues. Germline assignment: CDR1 SNHLY and CDR2 FYNNEI. Trimming removed 6 bases from V and 5 bases from J; junction bases left unmatched: 7. DNA of the CDR3: TGTGCCAGCAGGGACCGAGCGGGAGGTGAGACCCAGTACTTC. This sequence encodes CASRDRAGGETQYF.

The rearrangement uses TRBV19 and TRBJ2-1; 13 bases are a match to TRBD2. After removal of 8 bases from V and 7 bases from J, the junction contained 11 bases not matched to a gene. The length of the CDR3 is 16 residues. Germline V CDR1 and CDR2: LNHDA, SQIVND (reference sequence). DNA for the CDR3: TGTGCCAGTCTACCCAGGACTAGCGGGAGCCTAAATGAGCAGTTCTTC. Translating gives CASLPRTSGSLNEQFF.

This clone appeared once. V is TRBV6-1 and J is TRBJ1-5, with D hard to call. Trimming took 4 bases from V and 2 from J, leaving 12 bases between them. Germline V gene sequence: CDR1 MNHNS, CDR2 SASEGT. CDR3 length equals 15 residues. The CDR3, as DNA: TGTGCCAGCAGTGCTCTGGGCATTCGCAATCAGCCCCAGCATTTT. Residues: CASSALGIRNQPQHF.

The chain employs TRBV2 and TRBJ2-1; no firm D call. This CDR3 is 14 amino acids long. Trimming stripped 5 bases from V and 0 bases from J, with 8 bases between. Germline values: CDR1 SNHLY, CDR2 FYNNEI. The CDR3 DNA is TGTGCCAGCAGTAGAAGGCACTCCTACAATGAGCAGTTCTTC. Amino acids: CASSRRHSYNEQFF.

V and J are TRBV30 and TRBJ2-3; 9 bases agree with TRBD2. With 3 bases clipped from V and 4 bases from J, the junction kept 8 bases outside the gene matches. The CDR3 covers 15 residues. Per the germline V gene, CDR1 is GTSNPN and CDR2 is SVGIG (reference sequence). For the CDR3, the DNA is TGTGCCTGGAGCCTTGAGGGCGGGAGGGCAGATACGCAGTATTTT. Amino acid sequence: CAWSLEGGRADTQYF. Combining the CDR3 with reference TRBV30 and TRBJ2-3 gives the whole variable domain SQTIHQWPATLVQPVGSPLSLECTVEGTSNPNLYWYRQAAGRGLQLLFYSVGIGQISSEVPQNLSASRPQDRQFILSSKKLLLSDSGFYLCAWSLEGGRADTQYFGPGTRLTVL.

Turning to this clone: The sample contains more than one DNA sequence encoding this CDR3. This rearrangement joins TRBV5-1 to TRBJ2-7, with D hard to call. V lost 0 bases and J 3 bases, leaving 7 bases between the germline ends. Germline V gives CDR1 SGHRS, CDR2 YFSETQ. The length of the CDR3 is 13 residues. DNA of the CDR3: TGCGCCAGCAGCTTGGGCCAGATCTACGAGCAGTACTTC. This gives the protein CASSLGQIYEQYF. Complete variable domain (other parts from reference TRBV5-1 and TRBJ2-7): KAGVTQTPRYLIKTRGQQVTLSCSPISGHRSVSWYQQTPGQGLQFLFEYFSETQRNKGNFPGRFSGRQFSNSRSEMNVSTLELGDSALYLCASSLGQIYEQYFGPGTRLTVT.

The J gene is TRBJ1-5, the V gene TRBV6-1; 7 positions agree with TRBD1. The V gene's germline CDR1 is MNHNS and CDR2 SASEGT. V shed 2 bases, J shed 2 bases, and the junction held 9 bases outside the gene matches. The CDR3 consists of 17 residues. CDR3 in DNA: TGTGCCAGCAGTGAACCACGGGAGGGGGCGGGCAATCAGCCCCAGCATTTT. Translated, it gives CASSEPREGAGNQPQHF.

The chain has TRBV12-2 and TRBJ2-1; the table assigns TRBD1, which was not confirmed against the DNA. TRBV12-2 represents a pseudogene. The CDR3 loop spans 16 amino acids. CDR3 sequence: CASRRTAPIEHNEQFF. The CDR3 DNA is TGTGCAAGTCGTCGGACAGCGCCGATCGAGCACAATGAGCAGTTCTTC.

The chain joins TRBV21-1 to TRBJ2-7; the D call in the table, TRBD2, was not verified against the DNA. TRBV21-1 is classified as a pseudogene. This CDR3 comprises 10 residues. CDR3 nucleotides: TGTGCCAGCGGGGGGGCCGAGCAGTACTTC. It is translated as CASGGAEQYF.

The chain employs TRBV18 and TRBJ2-5; D is unresolved. CDR1 is KGHSH, CDR2 LQKENI, per germline. The CDR3 length is 12 residues. V was shortened by 5 bases and J by 1 base, with 5 bases between the two germline ends. The CDR3 DNA follows: TGTGCCAGCTCAAAATTCCAAGAGACCCAGTACTTC. This encodes CASSKFQETQYF.

The chain employs TRBV29-1 and TRBJ1-2; D is possibly TRBD1 (6 bases). V was clipped by 4 bases and J by 6 bases, with 9 bases between them. There are 11 residues in the CDR3. Germline CDR1 and CDR2: SQVTM and ANQGSEA. In DNA, the CDR3 is TGCAGCGTTGGGCCAGGGGATGGCTACACCTTC. It is translated as CSVGPGDGYTF. The entire variable domain, with the rest obtained from reference TRBV29-1 and TRBJ1-2, is as follows: SAVISQKPSRDICQRGTSLTIQCQVDSQVTMMFWYRQQPGQSLTLIATANQGSEATYESGFVIDKFPISRPNLTFSTLTVSNMSPEDSSIYLCSVGPGDGYTFGSGTRLTVV.

This clone was recorded only once. The V and J genes are TRBV28 and TRBJ2-7; D remains unclear. Germline V CDR1 and CDR2: MDHEN, SYDVKM. Deletions cut 6 bases from V and 2 bases from J, with 11 bases between. The CDR3 spans 13 residues. DNA for the CDR3: TGTGCCAGCAGGAGCTCGGCCACCTACGAGCAGTACTTC. Protein: CASRSSATYEQYF.

This clone appeared once. Additional DNA sequences in this sample encode the identical CDR3. The rearrangement joins TRBV5-1 to TRBJ1-4; 7 positions match TRBD1. Germline values: CDR1 SGHRS, CDR2 YFSETQ. This CDR3 spans 14 amino acids. The J segment lost 5 bases and the V segment lost 4 bases, leaving 5 bases of the junction unmatched. This CDR3 reads CASSAGQINEKLFF. CDR3 DNA sequence: TGCGCCAGCAGCGCGGGACAGATAAATGAAAAACTGTTTTTT. Filled out from reference TRBV5-1 and TRBJ1-4, the complete variable domain reads KAGVTQTPRYLIKTRGQQVTLSCSPISGHRSVSWYQQTPGQGLQFLFEYFSETQRNKGNFPGRFSGRQFSNSRSEMNVSTLELGDSALYLCASSAGQINEKLFFGSGTQLSVL.

The chain employs TRBV6-1 and TRBJ2-7; 10 nucleotides match TRBD2. With V trimmed by 6 bases and J by 7 bases, 9 bases remained unmatched. The CDR3 runs to 14 residues. Germline CDR1 reads MNHNS; CDR2 reads SASEGT. The CDR3: CASRQRGGRGEQYF. CDR3 nucleotide sequence: TGTGCCAGCAGACAGCGGGGGGGACGAGGGGAGCAGTACTTC.

This chain connects TRBV7-9 to TRBJ2-6; 9 positions agree with TRBD1. The germline V gene encodes CDR1 SEHNR and CDR2 FQNEAQ (reference sequence). The CDR3 spans 15 residues. V gave up 4 bases and J gave up 3 bases; unmatched junction bases: 1. The CDR3 reads CASSSDRGGANVLTF. The CDR3 DNA sequence: TGTGCCAGCAGCTCGGACAGGGGTGGGGCCAACGTCCTGACTTTC. The full variable domain, its missing parts supplied by reference TRBV7-9 and TRBJ2-6, is DTGVSQNPRHKITKRGQNVTFRCDPISEHNRLYWYRQTLGQGPEFLTYFQNEAQLEKSRLLSDRFSAERPKGSFSTLEIQRTEQGDSAMYLCASSSDRGGANVLTFGAGSRLTVL.

The chain has TRBV5-5 and TRBJ2-2; D is uncertain. From germline, CDR1 is SGHKS and CDR2 YYEKEE (reference sequence). The CDR3 is made up of 14 amino acids. Trimming cost V 0 bases and J 5 bases, with 8 bases left between them. In nucleotides, the CDR3 is TGTGCCAGCAGCTTGGTACAGACAACCGGGGAGCTGTTTTTT. This encodes CASSLVQTTGELFF.

CDR3 protein: CASSDRGSGSQETQYF. For the CDR3, the DNA is TGCGCCAGCAGTGACCGTGGTAGCGGGAGCCAAGAGACCCAGTACTTC. The chain links TRBV10-1 to TRBJ2-5, with 9 bases matching TRBD2. This CDR3 contains 16 residues. Germline V CDR1 and CDR2: WNHNN, SYGVQD (reference sequence). J lost 1 base, V lost 3 bases, and 6 bases had no gene match.